These 26 T cell receptor beta chains originate from one sample sequenced in a study of T cell responses to AZD1222 COVID-19 vaccine. Method: immunoSEQ multiplex PCR; TCRdb's copy keeps in-frame clones and lacks some. In the table there are 90,000 to 110,000 clones, more than 75% of which are singletons. Sample: peripheral blood, taken 28 days after the second AZD1222 dose. The receptors derive from an adult who received the AZD1222 COVID-19 vaccine.

The chain uses TRBV4-3 and TRBJ2-7; 7 nucleotides match TRBD2. The J segment lost 3 bases and the V segment lost 0 bases, leaving 11 bases of the junction unmatched. Germline V gene data show CDR1 as LGHNA and CDR2 as YSLEER. The CDR3 runs to 17 residues. CDR3 loop: CASSQDRKTSHFYEQYF. The CDR3, as DNA: TGCGCCAGCAGCCAAGATCGTAAGACTAGCCATTTCTACGAGCAGTACTTC.

The V gene is TRBV29-1, the J gene TRBJ1-5, with D perhaps TRBD1 (6 bases). This CDR3 is 14 amino acids long. The ends were cut back, 3 bases at V and 0 bases at J, with 9 bases in the middle. Germline CDR1 SQVTM, CDR2 ANQGSEA. This CDR3 is CSVDAGASNQPQHF. The CDR3 DNA reads as TGCAGCGTTGATGCGGGGGCTAGCAATCAGCCCCAGCATTTT.

V gene TRBV27 combines with J gene TRBJ2-5, with 7 positions matching TRBD1. Germline-derived CDR1 and CDR2 are MNHEY and SMNVEV (reference sequence). The CDR3 has 15 amino acids. The J segment lost 5 bases and the V segment lost 6 bases, leaving 12 bases of the junction unmatched. The CDR3 DNA sequence: TGTGCCAGCAGCGGACCTGGACAGGCGGTTGAGACCCAGTACTTC. Its translation is CASSGPGQAVETQYF.

The chain links TRBV2 to TRBJ1-5, with 8 bases that match TRBD1. The germline gives CDR1 SNHLY, CDR2 FYNNEI. This CDR3 has 12 amino acids. The J segment lost 9 bases and the V segment lost 6 bases, leaving 4 bases of the junction unmatched. The CDR3 here is CASRDRALPQHF. In DNA, the CDR3 is TGTGCCAGCAGGGACAGGGCTCTGCCCCAGCATTTT.

The chain joins TRBV5-8 to TRBJ1-2; D may be TRBD1 (5 bases). The CDR3 runs to 15 residues. Germline lookup yields CDR1 SGHTS and CDR2 YDEGEE. V was clipped by 5 bases and J by 3 bases, with 17 bases between them. CDR3 DNA sequence: TGTGCCAGCAGGGGACCGGGGGGAAGCGACTATGGCTACACCTTC. It encodes CASRGPGGSDYGYTF.

Here the CDR3 DNA reads TGTGCCAGCAGCCTTGGGGGCACAGATACGCAGTATTTT. This sequence encodes CASSLGGTDTQYF. The chain recombines TRBV7-2 with TRBJ2-3; no reliable D call. Germline values: CDR1 SGHTA, CDR2 FQGNSA. V was shortened by 5 bases and J by 1 base, with 7 bases between the two germline ends. This CDR3 has 13 residues.

The V and J genes are TRBV28 and TRBJ1-2; tentatively, D is TRBD1 (6 bases). This CDR3 has 13 amino acids. CDR1 and CDR2 from the germline V gene are MDHEN and SYDVKM. Trimming took 5 bases from V and 7 from J, leaving 14 bases between them. CDR3 residues: CASSAGVWSGYTF. CDR3 bases: TGTGCCAGCAGTGCAGGGGTCTGGTCTGGCTACACCTTC.

The CDR3: CASRSSRGVGGYTF. The DNA for the CDR3 is TGTGCCAGCAGATCAAGTCGGGGGGTTGGTGGCTACACCTTC. The chain employs TRBV6-5 and TRBJ1-2, with D possibly TRBD1 on 5 matching bases. Germline V gene sequence: CDR1 MNHEY, CDR2 SVGAGI. The CDR3 length is 14 residues. V lost 6 bases and J lost 7, with 18 bases in between.

The chain couples TRBV5-1 to TRBJ2-2, with 10 bases identical to TRBD1. The CDR3 sequence is 17 residues long. Trimming removed 1 base from V and 5 bases from J; junction bases left unmatched: 8. The germline CDR1 and CDR2 sequences are SGHRS and YFSETQ. The CDR3, as DNA: TGCGCCAGCAGCTTGTTCCCTGGGGACAGGGGAACCGGGGAGCTGTTTTTT. This encodes CASSLFPGDRGTGELFF.

The chain carries TRBV30 and TRBJ1-3; TRBD1 aligns across 9 bases. CDR1 GTSNPN and CDR2 SVGIG come from the germline V gene (reference sequence). The CDR3 contains 15 residues. Trimming took 5 bases from V and 8 from J; bases not matched to a gene: 13. The CDR3 region has the DNA TGTGCCTGGGGGGGACAGGGCCGGCAGCAGGACACCATATATTTT. Encoded protein: CAWGGQGRQQDTIYF.

This chain connects TRBV19 to TRBJ2-7, with 7 bases matching TRBD1. Germline V CDR1 and CDR2: LNHDA, SQIVND (reference sequence). V gave up 4 bases and J gave up 6 bases; unmatched junction bases: 6. CDR3 length: 13 residues. The CDR3 spells CASSSRQGLEQYF. Here the CDR3 DNA reads TGTGCCAGTAGTAGCCGACAGGGTCTCGAGCAGTACTTC.

This clone was observed a single time. The rearrangement joins TRBV5-5 to TRBJ2-7; D gene unclear. Germline V gives CDR1 SGHKS, CDR2 YYEKEE (reference sequence). V lost 1 base, J lost 6 bases, and 11 bases lay in between. This CDR3 region has 13 residues. The CDR3 DNA reads as TGTGCCAGCAGCTTGATCCAGAGGTCCGAGCAGTACTTC. Protein: CASSLIQRSEQYF.

The rearrangement links TRBV5-5 to TRBJ1-2; possible D gene TRBD1, 5 bases. The V gene lost 4 bases and the J gene lost 4 bases, with 14 bases spanning the gap. Germline lookup yields CDR1 SGHKS and CDR2 YYEKEE (reference sequence). The CDR3 contains 14 residues. Written as DNA, the CDR3 is TGTGCCAGCAGCCCTGGGTGGGGGACCTATGGCTACACCTTC. This translates into CASSPGWGTYGYTF.

The J gene is TRBJ2-3, the V gene TRBV4-3, with D uncertain. The V and J ends lost 0 bases and 7 bases respectively, with 17 bases between them. Germline lookup yields CDR1 LGHNA and CDR2 YSLEER. The CDR3 contains 16 residues. The chain's CDR3 is CASSQEVAVVLNTQYF. The CDR3 DNA reads as TGCGCCAGCAGCCAAGAAGTTGCAGTGGTGCTTAATACGCAGTATTTT.

CDR3 in amino acids: CASSQDEAKNIQYF. CDR3 bases: TGTGCCAGCAGCCAAGATGAAGCCAAAAACATTCAGTACTTC. This chain links TRBV3-1 (or the pseudogene TRBV3-2) with TRBJ2-4, with D unclear. The germline V and J ends were trimmed by 0 bases and 0 bases, with 3 bases remaining between them. The CDR3 length is 14 residues. CDR1 LGHDT and CDR2 YNNKEL come from the germline V gene (reference sequence).

V usage is TRBV4-3 and J usage is TRBJ2-1, with 10 bases aligning to TRBD1. This CDR3 comprises 21 residues. Germline loops: CDR1 LGHNA, CDR2 YSLEER. V dropped 0 bases and J dropped 5; count of bases not matched to a gene: 19. The CDR3 DNA sequence: TGCGCCAGCAGCCAAGATATAAAGGGACAGGGGTTTGCGGGAGGACACAATGAGCAGTTCTTC. This sequence encodes CASSQDIKGQGFAGGHNEQFF.

The genes are TRBV2 and TRBJ1-1; D gene ambiguous. CDR1 SNHLY and CDR2 FYNNEI come from the germline V gene. The V and J ends lost 6 bases and 5 bases respectively, with 19 bases between them. The CDR3 extends over 15 amino acids. CDR3 sequence: CASRNSPSGRTEAFF. In DNA, the CDR3 is TGTGCCAGCAGGAATTCCCCCAGTGGGCGGACTGAAGCTTTCTTT.

The sample holds one count of this clone. The chain recombines TRBV3-1 (or the pseudogene TRBV3-2) with TRBJ2-1; 7 nucleotides align to TRBD1. Germline-derived CDR1 and CDR2 are LGHDT and YNNKEL (reference sequence). V lost 2 bases and J lost 7; bases outside the gene matches: 5. The CDR3 is 14 amino acids. The DNA of the CDR3 is TGTGCCAGCAGCCAAACGGCCAGGGGGAATGAGCAGTTCTTC. Amino acids: CASSQTARGNEQFF.

V and J are TRBV4-3 and TRBJ1-1, with 7 bases matching TRBD1. Per germline, CDR1 LGHNA and CDR2 YSLEER. The V segment lost 4 bases and the J segment 2 bases; nucleotides outside the gene matches: 4. This CDR3 comprises 14 residues. The CDR3 loop is CASSRGQVNTEAFF. CDR3 nucleotide sequence: TGCGCCAGCAGCCGAGGACAGGTCAACACTGAAGCTTTCTTT.

The V call is TRBV5-1, the J call TRBJ2-7, with 13 positions matching TRBD2. Trimming removed 5 bases from V and 11 bases from J; junction bases left unmatched: 7. The CDR3 covers 13 residues. The germline gives CDR1 SGHRS, CDR2 YFSETQ. CDR3 bases: TGCGCCAGCAGTCTTGGACTAGCGGGAGTTGAGTACTTC. This codes for CASSLGLAGVEYF.

The chain employs TRBV7-2 and TRBJ2-1; 9 bases fit TRBD2. The CDR3 sequence is 16 residues long. The V and J ends lost 1 base and 4 bases, in that order; junction bases with no gene match: 5. Per the germline V gene, CDR1 is SGHTA and CDR2 is FQGNSA. The CDR3 sequence is CASSLVGSGGYNEQFF. CDR3 DNA: TGTGCCAGCAGCTTAGTGGGTAGCGGGGGATACAATGAGCAGTTCTTC.

The gene calls are TRBV5-4 and TRBJ2-5, with D maybe TRBD2 (6 bases). The CDR3 extends over 16 amino acids. Trimming stripped 3 bases from V and 5 bases from J, with 20 bases between. CDR1 is SGHNT and CDR2 is YYREEE in the germline V gene (reference sequence). The CDR3 region is CASSSRTQSGGETQYF. Written as DNA, the CDR3 is TGTGCCAGCAGCTCTCGGACCCAAAGTGGGGGGGAGACCCAGTACTTC.

This chain uses TRBV7-2 with TRBJ1-2, with TRBD1 identical over 9 bases. The CDR3 extends over 13 amino acids. Germline V gives CDR1 SGHTA, CDR2 FQGNSA. Trimming cost V 4 bases and J 3 bases; bases outside gene matches: 0. The CDR3 here is CASSWDRDYGYTF. As DNA, the CDR3 is TGTGCCAGCAGCTGGGACAGGGACTATGGCTACACCTTC.

The sample holds one count of this clone. This chain joins TRBV6-5 and TRBJ2-1; D is tentatively TRBD1 or TRBD2 (5 bases each). V gave up 6 bases and J gave up 8 bases, with 20 bases separating them. Germline CDR1 reads MNHEY; CDR2 reads SVGAGI. The CDR3 contains 15 residues. CDR3 in amino acids: CASSLRDPAWDEQFF. The CDR3 DNA sequence: TGTGCCAGCAGCCTCCGGGACCCAGCTTGGGATGAGCAGTTCTTC.

This chain uses TRBV6-5 with TRBJ1-1; a weak D match, TRBD1 (6 bases). This CDR3 region has 15 residues. Germline-derived CDR1 and CDR2 are MNHEY and SVGAGI. V lost 6 bases and J 5 bases, leaving 19 bases between the germline ends. CDR3: CASSRTSGEGTEAFF. The CDR3 DNA reads as TGTGCCAGCAGCCGAACGTCAGGGGAAGGGACTGAAGCTTTCTTT.

The chain combines TRBV7-3 with TRBJ2-5, with no clear D. From germline, CDR1 is SGHTA and CDR2 FQGTGA. This CDR3 has 14 residues. The V end lost 3 bases, the J end lost 4 bases, and 12 bases lay between the germline ends. In nucleotides, the CDR3 is TGTGCCAGCAGCTTTGACGGGCGTGGAGAGACCCAGTACTTC. This encodes CASSFDGRGETQYF. Using reference TRBV7-3 and TRBJ2-5 for the parts outside the CDR3, the full variable domain is GAGVSQTPSNKVTEKGKYVELRCDPISGHTALYWYRQSLGQGPEFLIYFQGTGAADDSGLPNDRFFAVRPEGSVSTLKIQRTERGDSAVYLCASSFDGRGETQYFGPGTRLLVL.